This T cell receptor (beta chain) came from a study of shared clonotypes between healthy human individuals. Across the study: Three plates were used per donor for CD4 naive, three for CD4 memory, two for CD8 naive and one for CD8 memory. General study points: Compared with clonotypes that all four donors shared, non-shared clonotypes had lower generation probabilities. Investigators expected sequencing depth to affect clonotype sharing among donors. With few donors, the genetic and exposure-history diversity represented was limited.

Assay used: immunoSEQ multiplex PCR; TCRdb lists only in-frame clones, some missing. The table shows more than 2 million clones, with about 95% occurring only once. With respect to this clone: The target antigen is unknown.

Trimming took off 1 base at V and 4 bases at J, with 11 bases between the two ends. Per the germline V gene, CDR1 is MNHNS and CDR2 is SASEGT. This CDR3 spans 16 amino acids. The naive CD8 subset, CD45RO-negative cells positively selected for CCR7, excluded terminally differentiated effector memory CD45RA+ cells. This rearrangement joins TRBV6-1 to TRBJ1-6; possible D gene TRBD1, 5 bases. Sequenced material: naive CD8+ T cells sorted from blood. The sequence derives from a man younger than 30 in good health. The CDR3 bases are TGTGCCAGCAGTGAAGTGGGACTGATTTATAATTCACCCCTCCACTTT. This sequence encodes CASSEVGLIYNSPLHF.